This T cell receptor (beta chain) stems from a study of CD4 and CD8 cells across lung adenocarcinoma regions. TCRdb independently ran MiXCR on the PCR reads; one entry per CDR3 protein. The table lists approximately 13,000 distinct CDR3 sequences, 53% of them singletons, with 30% to 40% in the top ten. Localized lung adenocarcinoma, a non-small cell lung cancer, affected the donors. This CDR3 spans 12 amino acids. This clonotype was detected once. Sequenced: CD8+ T cells from the center of a lung tumor. The gene calls are TRBV12-3 or TRBV12-4 and TRBJ2-1; 7 positions agree with TRBD2. The DNA end lines up better with TRBJ2-7; the J call may be wrong. The TCR originated in a female donor with lung adenocarcinoma. The CD4 and CD8 labels of this study may be unreliable. The CDR3 DNA reads TGTGCCAGCAGTCCCCGGGGGGACGAGCAGTACTTC. It codes for CASSPRGDEQYF.